Sequencing of this T cell receptor (beta chain) was carried out in a study of blood T cell repertoires in COVID-19. In the study overall: Italy, Spain and the United States were the sources of the convalescent and acute COVID-19 samples. T cells, B-cell-depleted T cells, or PBMCs supplied cDNA or gDNA.

The repertoire was sequenced with immunoSEQ multiplex PCR; TCRdb's copy has only in-frame clones and lacks some. The table records roughly 21,000 clones, roughly 88% of them present only once. The CDR3 has 15 residues. Germline CDR1 reads SGHTA; CDR2 reads FQGTGA. V shed 3 bases and J 8 bases; nucleotides not matched to a gene: 8. This TCR came from a woman of 80 years or more with active or convalescent COVID-19. The chain combines TRBV7-3 with TRBJ1-1, with 11 bases fitting TRBD1. The sequenced material came from peripheral blood. The CDR3 region is CASSFSGTGGEEAFF. The CDR3 DNA follows: TGTGCCAGCAGCTTCTCAGGGACAGGGGGGGAAGAAGCTTTCTTT.